This T cell receptor (beta chain) was retrieved from a study of blood T cell repertoires in COVID-19. Study details: COVID-19 samples from acute and convalescent phases originated in the United States, Italy and Spain. From T cells, B-cell-depleted T cells, or PBMCs came the material, which was cDNA or gDNA.

Unmatched junction bases numbered 4, after V lost 4 bases and J lost 6 bases. Germline lookup yields CDR1 SGHRS and CDR2 YFSETQ. This CDR3 contains 16 residues. Authors' methods: Amplified reference gene primers provided the basis for estimating nucleated cell counts. Here immunoSEQ multiplex PCR was the method, and the copy in TCRdb shows in-frame clones only, minus some. That table supplies the V and J calls and clone size; D and trimming were determined from the DNA. The sample holds approximately 97,000 clones, almost 80% seen once. The sequenced sample was peripheral blood. This sequence originates from a man aged 55 to 70 with active or convalescent COVID-19. The rearrangement joins TRBV5-1 to TRBJ2-2; 15 positions agree with TRBD2. The CDR3 loop reads CASSPGLAGGAGELFF. The CDR3 region has the DNA TGCGCCAGCAGCCCAGGACTAGCGGGAGGGGCCGGGGAGCTGTTTTTT.